This TCR beta chain was sequenced in a study of blood T cells in healthy people across ages. For the second PCR, which ran for roughly 6 to 11 cycles, a sample-barcoded 5' primer and a J-beta primer mix were used. Each CDR3 protein gets one entry after TCRdb re-called the 5' RACE reads with MiXCR. Found here are hundreds of thousands of distinct CDR3 sequences, about 48% of them singletons; the top ten hold under 15%. The CDR3 is 15 residues long. J gave up 6 bases and V 7 bases, and 8 bases lay outside the gene matches. The germline V gene has CDR1 SGHTA and CDR2 FQGTGA. Of note for this clonotype: Its antigen is as yet unknown.

Study-level results: Older age went with lower TCR beta diversity per million T cells, in a roughly linear way.

Sequencing was carried out using blood. The chain uses TRBV7-3 and TRBJ2-3; TRBD2 matches at 12 bases. The TCR sequence derives from a man younger than 40 in good health. CDR3 sequence (DNA): TGTGCCAGCACTCTAGCGGGGGGGCACTCGGATACGCAGTATTTT. It encodes CASTLAGGHSDTQYF.